The present entry profiles one T cell receptor beta chain with its context. Its target is unknown. The CDR3 runs to 14 residues. Germline CDR1 reads MDHEN; CDR2 reads SYDVKM. Trimming shortened V by 2 bases and J by 4 bases, and 11 bases separated the two germline ends. The sample comes from a study of shared clonotypes between healthy human individuals. Study as a whole: There were three CD4 naive, three CD4 memory, two CD8 naive and one CD8 memory plates per donor.

The protocol was immunoSEQ multiplex PCR, while the TCRdb copy is restricted to in-frame clones and leaves out a portion. The table lists just over 2,000,000 clones, approximately 94% of them singletons. In the naive CD8 group, cells lacked CD45RO and were positively selected for CCR7, so terminally differentiated effector memory CD45RA+ cells were left out. Whole-study findings and limits: Rarefaction indicated that sorted-subset sequencing remained incomplete although depth was large.

The chain couples TRBV28 to TRBJ1-1; possible D gene TRBD1, 5 bases. This TCR was sampled from a young man in good health. The sequenced sample consisted of naive CD8+ T cells sorted from blood. CDR3 sequence reads: CASSLRGASTEAFF. As DNA, the CDR3 is TGTGCCAGCAGTTTAAGGGGCGCGAGCACTGAAGCTTTCTTT.